This passage covers 5 T cell receptor beta chains from one sample sequenced in a study of CXCR3-negative and CXCR3-positive naive CD8 T cells. Each TRB cDNA library was prepared by 5' RACE (with UMI labels). TCRdb reprocessed the 5' RACE reads and stores each CDR3 protein as one record, lacking DNA. This repertoire comprises 100,000 to 150,000 distinct CDR3 sequences; its ten largest clones make up roughly 0.31%. Material for sequencing was naive CXCR3- CD8+ T cells from blood. Regarding subset: CD45RO-CCR7+CD27+CD95- naive CD8+ T cells lacking CXCR3 (TNR3-). These receptors originate from a human donor in good health. Some clones in this sample may be carry-over from other donors' samples.

The rearrangement links TRBV4-1 to TRBJ2-2; the D call from TCRdb, TRBD1, cannot be confirmed without DNA. CDR1 MGHRA and CDR2 YSYEKL come from the germline V gene. This CDR3 spans 16 amino acids. The CDR3 sequence: CASSQGGQVFFGELFF.

The chain recombines TRBV7-9 with TRBJ2-2; TCRdb returns TRBD1, unconfirmable since there is no DNA. This CDR3 is built from 16 residues. Germline V CDR1 and CDR2: SEHNR, FQNEAQ (reference sequence). The CDR3 loop reads CASSFGRSGRTGELFF.

The chain uses TRBV12-3 or TRBV12-4 and TRBJ2-7. The CDR3 has 12 amino acids. This CDR3 is CASSLSGYEQYF.

The chain recombines TRBV20-1 with TRBJ2-7; the TRBD1 assignment by TCRdb is unverifiable without DNA. Germline values: CDR1 DFQATT, CDR2 SNEGSKA (reference sequence). This CDR3 spans 14 amino acids. The CDR3 region is CSARDRGVHYEQYF.

The CDR3 is CASSNTGQGFNEQFF. The chain carries TRBV12-3 or TRBV12-4 and TRBJ2-1; without DNA, the TCRdb call of TRBD1 cannot be checked. The CDR3 is made up of 15 amino acids.